This TCR beta chain was identified in a study of cytomegalovirus exposure and HLA in healthy donors. CDR1 is LNHDA and CDR2 is SQIVND in the germline V gene (reference sequence). This CDR3 has 13 amino acids. Deletions cut 3 bases from V and 5 bases from J, with 10 bases between. This PCR relied on a set of 60 Vbeta primers and 13 Jbeta primers. TCRdb keeps only in-frame clones here, not all; method: immunoSEQ multiplex PCR. The sample holds about 130,000 clones. This TCR was sampled from a young man in good health and CMV-seronegative. The chain recombines TRBV19 with TRBJ1-1; D gene ambiguous. Sequenced material: PBMCs. CDR3 protein: CASSIWAWTEAFF. DNA of the CDR3: TGTGCCAGTAGTATCTGGGCCTGGACTGAAGCTTTCTTT.